This T cell receptor beta chain was observed in a study of T-cell memory formation after mild COVID-19. Study summary: Most TCR clusters belonged to a single donor.

There are a few counts of this clonotype. Its antigen remains unidentified. This CDR3 is built from 18 residues. V was shortened by 0 bases and J by 2 bases, with 17 bases between the two germline ends. Germline V lookup: CDR1 SGHRS, CDR2 YFSETQ. TCRdb ran MiXCR on the 5' RACE reads and lists one entry per CDR3 protein. Of 450,000 to 700,000 distinct CDR3 sequences in the sample, over 15% were seen once. The study, taken as a whole, reports: Clones contracting over day 15 to 85 were CD4/CD8 balanced, with later expanders leaning CD4+. Some clones that responded were present in memory (sampled pre-infection), which suggests cross-reactive memory joined. The CD4+ clones that contracted clustered mainly within CM and EM, and the CD8+ clones concentrated in EMRA.

The sequencing input was PBMCs or a T cell subset sorted from them (not recorded which). This clonotype originated in an adult woman who had mild COVID-19 (a few samples of this study predate the infection). Cell type and time point are not known. The chain combines TRBV5-1 with TRBJ1-4; D is unclear. CDR3 DNA sequence: TGCGCCAGCAGCTTGGAGTTTTCCGCGGCTACGACTAATGAAAAACTGTTTTTT. Its translation is CASSLEFSAATTNEKLFF.